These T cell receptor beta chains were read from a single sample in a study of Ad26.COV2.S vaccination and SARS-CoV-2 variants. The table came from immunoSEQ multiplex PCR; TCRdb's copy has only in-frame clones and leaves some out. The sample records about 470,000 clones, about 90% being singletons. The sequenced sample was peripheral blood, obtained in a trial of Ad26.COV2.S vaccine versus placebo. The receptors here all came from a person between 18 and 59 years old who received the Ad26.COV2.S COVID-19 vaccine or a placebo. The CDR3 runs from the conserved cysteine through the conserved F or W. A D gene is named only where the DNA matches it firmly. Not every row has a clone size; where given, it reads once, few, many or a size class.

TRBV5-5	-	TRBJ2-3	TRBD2	TGTGCCAGCAGCCTCGGACTAGCGGGAGGGCCCGCAGATACGCAGTATTTT	CASSLGLAGGPADTQYF
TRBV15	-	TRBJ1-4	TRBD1	TGTGCCACGTCTCGACAGGGGTTTAATGAAAAACTGTTTTTT	CATSRQGFNEKLFF
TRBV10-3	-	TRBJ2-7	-	TGTGCCATCAGTGAGGACCGAGCCTACGAGCAGTACTTC	CAISEDRAYEQYF
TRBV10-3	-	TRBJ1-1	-	TGTGCCATCAGTGACCGTATGAACACTGAAGCTTTCTTT	CAISDRMNTEAFF
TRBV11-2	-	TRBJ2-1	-	TGTGCCAGCAGCAGACGGACACCAACGCGGACAAATGAGCAGTTCTTC	CASSRRTPTRTNEQFF
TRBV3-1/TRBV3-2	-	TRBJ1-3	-	TGTGCCAGCAGCCCGGTCAGTACTGGAAACACCATATATTTT	CASSPVSTGNTIYF
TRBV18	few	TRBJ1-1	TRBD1	TGTGCCAGCTCACCCCGACAGGGAATTGACACTGAAGCTTTCTTT	CASSPRQGIDTEAFF
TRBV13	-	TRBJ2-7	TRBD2	TGTGCCAGCAGCTTAGGGGCTAGCGGGAGGCATGAGCAGTACTTC	CASSLGASGRHEQYF
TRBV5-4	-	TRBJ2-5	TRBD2	TGTGCCAGCAGCAGACTAGCGGGAGGAGAGACCCAGTACTTC	CASSRLAGGETQYF
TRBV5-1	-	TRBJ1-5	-	TGCGCCAGCAGCTTCTCTGGGCAGCCCCAGCATTTT	CASSFSGQPQHF
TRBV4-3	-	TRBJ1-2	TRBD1	TGCGCCAGCAGCCAAGAGTGGCAGGGGGGCTATGGCTACACCTTC	CASSQEWQGGYGYTF
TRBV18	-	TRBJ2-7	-	TGTGCCAGCACAGGCCAGCGGGCTTACTACGAGCAGTACTTC	CASTGQRAYYEQYF
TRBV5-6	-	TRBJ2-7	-	TGTGCCAGCCTCGGGCCCAGCTCCTACGAGCAGTACTTC	CASLGPSSYEQYF
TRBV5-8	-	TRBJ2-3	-	TGTGCCAGCAGCTTGGGGGACATATACACAGATACGCAGTATTTT	CASSLGDIYTDTQYF
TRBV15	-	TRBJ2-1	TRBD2	TGTGCCACCAGCAGCCTAGCGGGGCGGTTGAATGAGCAGTTCTTC	CATSSLAGRLNEQFF
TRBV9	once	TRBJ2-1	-	TGTGCCAGCACCGGGAGCTCCTACAATGAGCAGTTCTTC	CASTGSSYNEQFF
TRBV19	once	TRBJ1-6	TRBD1	TGTGCCAGTACTACAGGGGGTTCGATCCTCCACTTT	CASTTGGSILHF
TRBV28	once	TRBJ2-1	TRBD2	TGTGCCAGCAGTTCGGGACTACGCTCCTACAATGAGCAGTTCTTC	CASSSGLRSYNEQFF
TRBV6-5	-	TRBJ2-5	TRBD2	TGTGCCAGCAGTTACCCAAGCGGGAGGGCCGGGGAGACCCAGTACTTC	CASSYPSGRAGETQYF
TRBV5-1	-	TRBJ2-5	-	TGCGCCAGCAGCTTTCCAGGACAAGAGACCCAGTACTTC	CASSFPGQETQYF
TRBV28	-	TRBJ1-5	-	TGTGCCAGCAGCTTGGACAGTCAGCCCCAGCATTTT	CASSLDSQPQHF
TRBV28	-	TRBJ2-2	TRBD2	TGTGCCAGCAGTTTAGATTTAGCGGGAGGCCGGGAGCTGTTTTTT	CASSLDLAGGRELFF
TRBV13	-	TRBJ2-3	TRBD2	TGTGCCAGCAGCTTGGGACTAGCGGGCCCAGATACGCAGTATTTT	CASSLGLAGPDTQYF
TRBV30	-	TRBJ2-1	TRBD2	TGTGCCTGGAGGGCAGGACTAGTTTTCCATGAGCAGTTCTTC	CAWRAGLVFHEQFF
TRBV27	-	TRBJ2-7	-	TGTGCCAGCAGTTCCGGCCTGAACCGTTACGAGCAGTACTTC	CASSSGLNRYEQYF
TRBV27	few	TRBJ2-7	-	TGTGCCAGCAGTTTAACTGCCTCCTACGAGCAGTACTTC	CASSLTASYEQYF
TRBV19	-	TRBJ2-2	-	TGTGCCAGTAGCCTACAGGGGAGGTACGGGGAGCTGTTTTTT	CASSLQGRYGELFF
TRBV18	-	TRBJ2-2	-	TGTGCCAGCTCACCACCGTTTGCGGGGCTGGGCACCGGGGAGCTGTTTTTT	CASSPPFAGLGTGELFF
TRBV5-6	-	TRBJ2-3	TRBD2	TGTGCCAGCGGTTTAGCGGGAAGACCGATAGATACGCAGTATTTT	CASGLAGRPIDTQYF
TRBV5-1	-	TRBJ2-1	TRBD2	TGCGCCAGCAGCTTGGCCTCTAGCGGGAGGTGGGACAATGAGCAGTTCTTC	CASSLASSGRWDNEQFF
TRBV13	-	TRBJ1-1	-	TGTGCCAGCAGCTCCGGTGCGCTGAACACTGAAGCTTTCTTT	CASSSGALNTEAFF
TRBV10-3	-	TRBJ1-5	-	TGTGCCATCAGCGTGGAGGGGAATCAGCCCCAGCATTTT	CAISVEGNQPQHF
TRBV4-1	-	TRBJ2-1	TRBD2	TGCGCCAGCAGCCAAGTCCCCCCCGGCGGGAGCTCCTACAATGAGCAGTTCTTC	CASSQVPPGGSSYNEQFF
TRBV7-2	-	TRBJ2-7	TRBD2	TGTGCCAGCAGTCCCCTAGCGGGAGGCTCCTACGAGCAGTACTTC	CASSPLAGGSYEQYF
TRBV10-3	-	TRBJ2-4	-	TGTGCCATCAGTGAGTCGGTGGCCAAAAACATTCAGTACTTC	CAISESVAKNIQYF
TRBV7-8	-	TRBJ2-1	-	TGTGCCAGCAGCTTAGGACACCAAAGCAATGAGCAGTTCTTC	CASSLGHQSNEQFF
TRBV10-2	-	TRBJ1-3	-	TGCGCCAGCAGTGAGTCGGGGTTTTCGATGCCGTCGTCTGGAAACACCATATATTTT	CASSESGFSMPSSGNTIYF